This T cell receptor (beta chain) was observed in a study of T cells in Graves' hyperthyroidism and ophthalmopathy. This clonotype was seen a few times. What it binds is not known. Patients between 18 and 65 years old had hyperthyroidism, newly diagnosed and lasting under 2 months. Exclusion of patients followed from uncontrolled infection, other autoimmune disease, pregnancy or lactation. Each diagnosis was grounded in clinical symptoms, serum thyroxine and TRAb, thyroid ultrasound, and orbital computed tomography. RNA transcripts provided the source from which TCR beta CDR3 regions were amplified. The study used the HTBI primer set for a first-round RT-PCR of the TCR CDR3. MiXCR, applied by TCRdb to the multiplex PCR reads, yields one record per CDR3 protein. The table includes 380,000 or so distinct CDR3 sequences, about 13% detected once. Study-level points and caveats: Most clonotypes expanded in the thyroid (above 0.001) were also present in blood.

V lost 5 bases, J lost 8 bases, and 16 bases lay in between. Germline CDR1 reads MNHEY; CDR2 reads SMNVEV (reference sequence). The CDR3 contains 14 residues. The clonotype was recovered from a man aged 30 to 45 with Graves' hyperthyroidism that later progressed to Graves' ophthalmopathy. Sequenced: blood. The V call is TRBV27, the J call TRBJ2-1; possible D gene TRBD1, 6 bases. This CDR3 reads CASSPSMGADEQFF. In DNA, the CDR3 is TGTGCCAGCAGTCCCTCCATGGGGGCCGATGAGCAGTTCTTC.